A selection of T cell receptor beta chains follows, all from one sample in a study of blood T cell repertoires in COVID-19. The method was immunoSEQ multiplex PCR; TCRdb's version includes in-frame clones alone and lacks a portion of them. The table records approximately 30,000 clones, around 89% of them present only once. The sequencing input was peripheral blood. The receptor source for this set is a human donor in a cohort sampled during active COVID-19. Both conserved end residues are part of each CDR3. The order of the fields is J gene, D gene, V gene, clone size, CDR3 DNA, CDR3 protein. The D gene is left open where the match is weak. A row's size may be missing; if present it is once, few, many or a size class.

TRBJ1-4 TRBD1 TRBV7-9 once TGTGCCAGCAGTACATCCGGGACAGGGGATGAAAAACTGTTTTTT CASSTSGTGDEKLFF
TRBJ1-2 . TRBV7-9 . TGTGCCAGCAGCTCTGGAGGGGACCTAAAGGTAGATGGCTACACCTTC CASSSGGDLKVDGYTF
TRBJ2-7 TRBD1 TRBV12-5 . TGTGCTAGTGGTCAGGACAGGGTCCCCGAGCAGTACTTC CASGQDRVPEQYF
TRBJ2-5 . TRBV10-3 . TGTGCCATCAGTGAGGGCAGGGTGGAGACCCAGTACTTC CAISEGRVETQYF
TRBJ2-1 TRBD2 TRBV7-7 . TGTGCTAGCAGCTTAGGTAGCGGGGGGCCCAATGAGCAGTTCTTC CASSLGSGGPNEQFF
TRBJ1-1 . TRBV27 few TGTGCCAGCAGTTTAAATGACGGGGGGATGAACACTGAAGCTTTCTTT CASSLNDGGMNTEAFF
TRBJ2-3 TRBD2 TRBV30 . TGTGCCTGGGGACTAGCGAGCACAGATACGCAGTATTTT CAWGLASTDTQYF
TRBJ1-1 TRBD1 TRBV15 . TGTGCCACCAGCAGAGGGGACAGGGGGCGCTTAGACACTGAAGCTTTCTTT CATSRGDRGRLDTEAFF
TRBJ2-7 . TRBV6-1 . TGTGCCAGCAGTGACGGACGGGGGTGGAACGAGCAGTACTTC CASSDGRGWNEQYF
TRBJ1-2 TRBD1 TRBV9 . TGTGCCAGCAGCCCAGGGGGCGACGGCTACACCTTC CASSPGGDGYTF
TRBJ1-2 . TRBV19 . TGTGCCAGTAGTATCTCGCAGGTCGTCTATGGCTACACCTTC CASSISQVVYGYTF
TRBJ2-5 TRBD2 TRBV4-2 . TGTGCCAGCAGCCAAGACACTAGCGGGGGAGAGACCCAGTACTTC CASSQDTSGGETQYF
TRBJ2-5 . TRBV2 . TGTGCCAGCAAAGGGGATTGGGGAGAGACCCAGTACTTC CASKGDWGETQYF
TRBJ2-5 . TRBV4-1 . TGCGCCAGCAGCCAAGATTTCCGCCAGGACTTTGCCCAGTACTTC CASSQDFRQDFAQYF
TRBJ1-1 TRBD1 TRBV5-1 . TGCGCCAGCAGCTTGGGGGGACAGGCTGAAGCTTTCTTT CASSLGGQAEAFF
TRBJ1-2 TRBD1 TRBV27 . TGTGCCAGCACTCCGGGACAGGGAATTGGTGGCTACACCTTC CASTPGQGIGGYTF
TRBJ1-4 . TRBV21-1 few TGTGCCAGCAGCGGCGGACAGGAGGGATTGGGGCGAGGGGAAGCAACTAATGAAAAACTGTTTTTT CASSGGQEGLGRGEATNEKLFF
TRBJ2-5 . TRBV6-2/TRBV6-3 . TGTGCCAGCAGCCCTAGGACCGGGACACCTTCCCAAGAGACCCAGTACTTC CASSPRTGTPSQETQYF
TRBJ1-2 . TRBV20-1 once TGCAGTGCTAGTCGAGGTCTCGATGGCTACACCTTC CSASRGLDGYTF
TRBJ2-1 TRBD2 TRBV3-1/TRBV3-2 . TGTGCCAGCAGCCTTCGGGCTAGCGGGGGAAAGGGGCAGTTCTTC CASSLRASGGKGQFF
TRBJ1-1 . TRBV4-3 . TGCGCCAGCAGCCAAGAAGGCGGCGGCACTGAAGCTTTCTTT CASSQEGGGTEAFF
TRBJ2-4 TRBD1 TRBV3-1/TRBV3-2 . TGTGCCAGCAGCCAAGCGGGACAGGGCAACATTCAGTACTTC CASSQAGQGNIQYF
TRBJ2-2 . TRBV6-2/TRBV6-3 . TGTACCAGCAGTCAGCAGGGTGGGTCCAACACCGGGGAGCTGTTTTTT CTSSQQGGSNTGELFF